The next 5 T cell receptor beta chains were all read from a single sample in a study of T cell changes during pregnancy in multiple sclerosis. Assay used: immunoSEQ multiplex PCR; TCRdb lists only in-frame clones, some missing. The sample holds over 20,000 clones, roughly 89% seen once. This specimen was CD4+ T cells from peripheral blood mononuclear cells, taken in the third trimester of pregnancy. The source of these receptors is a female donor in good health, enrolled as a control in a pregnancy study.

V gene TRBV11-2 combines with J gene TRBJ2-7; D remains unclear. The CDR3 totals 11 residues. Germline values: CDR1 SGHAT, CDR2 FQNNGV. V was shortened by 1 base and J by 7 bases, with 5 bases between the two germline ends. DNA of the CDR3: TGTGCCAGCAGCTTAGCCCTGGAGCAGTACTTC. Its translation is CASSLALEQYF. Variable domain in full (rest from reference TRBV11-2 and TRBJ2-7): EAGVAQSPRYKIIEKRQSVAFWCNPISGHATLYWYQQILGQGPKLLIQFQNNGVVDDSQLPKDRFSAERLKGVDSTLKIQPAKLEDSAVYLCASSLALEQYFGPGTRLTVT.

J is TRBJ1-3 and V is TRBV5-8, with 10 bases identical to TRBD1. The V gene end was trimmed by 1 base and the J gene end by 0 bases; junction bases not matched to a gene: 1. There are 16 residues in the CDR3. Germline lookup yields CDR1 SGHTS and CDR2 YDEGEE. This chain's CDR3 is CASSLRTGGSGNTIYF. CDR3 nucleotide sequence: TGTGCCAGCAGCTTGAGGACAGGGGGCTCTGGAAACACCATATATTTT.

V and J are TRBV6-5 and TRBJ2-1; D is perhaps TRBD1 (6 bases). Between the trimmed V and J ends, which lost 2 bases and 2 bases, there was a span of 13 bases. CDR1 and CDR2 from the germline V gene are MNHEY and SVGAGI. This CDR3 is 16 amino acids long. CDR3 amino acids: CASSYLVAGAYNEQFF. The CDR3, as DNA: TGTGCCAGCAGTTACCTAGTGGCAGGGGCCTACAATGAGCAGTTCTTC.

The CDR3 nucleotides are TGTGCCAGCTCGCATAGCACCAACAGGGGGAACACTGAAGCTTTCTTT. Protein: CASSHSTNRGNTEAFF. The chain has TRBV18 and TRBJ1-1, with 7 bases fitting TRBD1. V was clipped by 6 bases and J by 1 base; unmatched bases: 11. Per germline, CDR1 KGHSH and CDR2 LQKENI. The CDR3 runs 16 residues.

This CDR3 reads CASSLAQGTNPYEQYF. The CDR3 bases are TGTGCCAGCAGCTTAGCACAGGGGACCAATCCCTACGAGCAGTACTTC. The gene calls are TRBV7-6 and TRBJ2-7; 7 bases fit TRBD1. Trimming cost V 0 bases and J 2 bases; bases outside gene matches: 7. The CDR3 has 16 residues. CDR1 is SGHVS, CDR2 FNYEAQ, per germline.